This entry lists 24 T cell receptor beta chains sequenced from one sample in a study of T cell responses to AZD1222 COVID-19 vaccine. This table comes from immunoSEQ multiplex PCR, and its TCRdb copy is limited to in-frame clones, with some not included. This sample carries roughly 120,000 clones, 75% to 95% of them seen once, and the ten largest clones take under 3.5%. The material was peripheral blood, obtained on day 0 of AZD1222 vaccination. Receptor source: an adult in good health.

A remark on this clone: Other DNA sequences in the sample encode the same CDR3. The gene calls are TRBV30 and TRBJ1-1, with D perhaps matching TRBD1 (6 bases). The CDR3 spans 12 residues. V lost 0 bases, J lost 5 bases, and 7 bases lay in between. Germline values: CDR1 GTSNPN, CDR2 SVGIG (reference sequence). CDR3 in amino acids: CAWSVGGTEAFF. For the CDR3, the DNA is TGTGCCTGGAGTGTAGGGGGGACTGAAGCTTTCTTT. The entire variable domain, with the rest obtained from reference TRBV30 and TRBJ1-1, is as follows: SQTIHQWPATLVQPVGSPLSLECTVEGTSNPNLYWYRQAAGRGLQLLFYSVGIGQISSEVPQNLSASRPQDRQFILSSKKLLLSDSGFYLCAWSVGGTEAFFGQGTRLTVV.

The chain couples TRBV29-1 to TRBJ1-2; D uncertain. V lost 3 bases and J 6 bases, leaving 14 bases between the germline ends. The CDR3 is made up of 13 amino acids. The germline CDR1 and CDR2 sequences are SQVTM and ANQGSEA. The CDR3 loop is CSVDKGVIDGYTF. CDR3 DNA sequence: TGCAGCGTTGACAAGGGCGTTATTGATGGCTACACCTTC.

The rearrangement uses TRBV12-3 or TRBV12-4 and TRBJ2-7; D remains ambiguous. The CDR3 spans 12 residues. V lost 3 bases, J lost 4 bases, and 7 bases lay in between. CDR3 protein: CASSFVQYEQYF. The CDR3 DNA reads TGTGCCAGCAGTTTTGTGCAGTACGAGCAGTACTTC.

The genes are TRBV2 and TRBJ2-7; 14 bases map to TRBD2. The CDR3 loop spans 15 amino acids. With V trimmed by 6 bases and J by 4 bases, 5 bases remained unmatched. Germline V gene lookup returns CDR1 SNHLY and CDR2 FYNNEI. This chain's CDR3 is CASSGTSGRGYEQYF. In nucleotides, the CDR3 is TGTGCCAGCAGCGGGACTAGCGGGAGAGGTTACGAGCAGTACTTC.

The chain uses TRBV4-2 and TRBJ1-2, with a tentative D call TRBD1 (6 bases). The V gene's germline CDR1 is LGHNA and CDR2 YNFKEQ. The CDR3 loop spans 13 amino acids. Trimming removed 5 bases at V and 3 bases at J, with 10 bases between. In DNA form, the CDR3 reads TGTGCCAGCAGCGAAAACAGGGACTATGGCTACACCTTC. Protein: CASSENRDYGYTF.

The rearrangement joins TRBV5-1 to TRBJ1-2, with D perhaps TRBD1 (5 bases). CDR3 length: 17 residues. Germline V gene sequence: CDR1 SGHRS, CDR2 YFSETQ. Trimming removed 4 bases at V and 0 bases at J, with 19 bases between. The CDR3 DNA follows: TGCGCCAGCAGCCCACTGCGGGACCGATCGGCTAACTATGGCTACACCTTC. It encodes CASSPLRDRSANYGYTF.

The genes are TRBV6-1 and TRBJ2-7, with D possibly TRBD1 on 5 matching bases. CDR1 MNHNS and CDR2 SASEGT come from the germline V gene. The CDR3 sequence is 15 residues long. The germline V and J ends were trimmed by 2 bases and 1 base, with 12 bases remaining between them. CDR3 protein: CASSEMKGASYEQYF. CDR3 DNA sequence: TGTGCCAGCAGTGAAATGAAAGGGGCGTCCTACGAGCAGTACTTC.

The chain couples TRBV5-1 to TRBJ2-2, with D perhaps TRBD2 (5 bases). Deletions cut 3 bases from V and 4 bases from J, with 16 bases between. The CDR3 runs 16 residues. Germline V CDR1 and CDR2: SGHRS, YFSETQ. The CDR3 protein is CASSSPSGRTTGELFF. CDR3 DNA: TGCGCCAGCAGCTCCCCGAGTGGGAGAACCACCGGGGAGCTGTTTTTT. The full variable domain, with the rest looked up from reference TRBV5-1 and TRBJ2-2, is KAGVTQTPRYLIKTRGQQVTLSCSPISGHRSVSWYQQTPGQGLQFLFEYFSETQRNKGNFPGRFSGRQFSNSRSEMNVSTLELGDSALYLCASSSPSGRTTGELFFGEGSRLTVL.

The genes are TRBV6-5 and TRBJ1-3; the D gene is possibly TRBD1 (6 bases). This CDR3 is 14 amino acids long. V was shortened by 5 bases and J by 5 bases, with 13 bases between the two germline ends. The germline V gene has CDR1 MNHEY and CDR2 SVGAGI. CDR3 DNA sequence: TGTGCCAGCAGTCCAGGGGTTTCGAGAAACACCATATATTTT. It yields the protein CASSPGVSRNTIYF.

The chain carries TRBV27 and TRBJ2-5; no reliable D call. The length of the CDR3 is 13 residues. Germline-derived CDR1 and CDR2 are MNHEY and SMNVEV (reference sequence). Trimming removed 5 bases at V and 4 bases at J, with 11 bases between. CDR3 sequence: CASSPKVGETQYF. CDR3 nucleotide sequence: TGTGCCAGCAGTCCGAAGGTGGGAGAGACCCAGTACTTC.

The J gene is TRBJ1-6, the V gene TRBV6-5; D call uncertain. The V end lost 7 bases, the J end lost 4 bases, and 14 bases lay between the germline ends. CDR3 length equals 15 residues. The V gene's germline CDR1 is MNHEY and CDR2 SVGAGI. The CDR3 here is CASTEIYEYNSPLHF. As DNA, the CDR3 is TGTGCCAGCACAGAAATATATGAATATAATTCACCCCTCCACTTT.

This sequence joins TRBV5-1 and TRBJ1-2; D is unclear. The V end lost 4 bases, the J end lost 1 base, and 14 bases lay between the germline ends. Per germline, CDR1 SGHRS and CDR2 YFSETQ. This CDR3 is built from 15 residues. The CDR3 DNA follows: TGCGCCAGCAGCCCGGGGAGCCCCGATAACTATGGCTACACCTTC. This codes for CASSPGSPDNYGYTF.

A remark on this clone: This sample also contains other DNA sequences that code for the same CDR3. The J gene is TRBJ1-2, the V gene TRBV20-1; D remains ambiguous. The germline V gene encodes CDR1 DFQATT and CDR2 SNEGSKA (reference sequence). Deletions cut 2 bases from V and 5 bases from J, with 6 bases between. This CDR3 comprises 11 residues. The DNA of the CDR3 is TGCAGTGCTAGATCGGGGTATGGCTACACCTTC. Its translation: CSARSGYGYTF.

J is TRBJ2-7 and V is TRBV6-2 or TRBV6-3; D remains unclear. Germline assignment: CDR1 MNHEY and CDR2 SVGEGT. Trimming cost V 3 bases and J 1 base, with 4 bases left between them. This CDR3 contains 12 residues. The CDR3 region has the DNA TGTGCCAGCAGTTATGTTTCCTACGAGCAGTACTTC. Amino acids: CASSYVSYEQYF.

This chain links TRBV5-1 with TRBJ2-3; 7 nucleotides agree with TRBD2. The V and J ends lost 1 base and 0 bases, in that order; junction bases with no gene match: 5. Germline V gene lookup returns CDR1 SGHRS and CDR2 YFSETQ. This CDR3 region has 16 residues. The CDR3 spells CASSLSLAASTDTQYF. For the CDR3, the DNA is TGCGCCAGCAGCTTGAGCCTAGCGGCTAGCACAGATACGCAGTATTTT. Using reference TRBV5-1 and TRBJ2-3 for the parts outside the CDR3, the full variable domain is KAGVTQTPRYLIKTRGQQVTLSCSPISGHRSVSWYQQTPGQGLQFLFEYFSETQRNKGNFPGRFSGRQFSNSRSEMNVSTLELGDSALYLCASSLSLAASTDTQYFGPGTRLTVL.

The CDR3 coding sequence is TGCAGCCCCATTGGCGGGGCTAATTCACCCCTCCACTTT. This encodes CSPIGGANSPLHF. This chain uses TRBV29-1 with TRBJ1-6; weak D call: TRBD1 (5 bases). Germline CDR1 reads SQVTM; CDR2 reads ANQGSEA. The CDR3 contains 13 residues. Deletions cut 8 bases from V and 6 bases from J, with 14 bases between.

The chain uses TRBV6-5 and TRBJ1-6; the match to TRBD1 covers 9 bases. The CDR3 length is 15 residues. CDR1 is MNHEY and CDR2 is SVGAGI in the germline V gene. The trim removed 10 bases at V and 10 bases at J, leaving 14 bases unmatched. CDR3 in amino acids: CAIWPGPQGASPLHF. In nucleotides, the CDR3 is TGTGCCATATGGCCGGGTCCACAGGGGGCCTCACCCCTCCACTTT.

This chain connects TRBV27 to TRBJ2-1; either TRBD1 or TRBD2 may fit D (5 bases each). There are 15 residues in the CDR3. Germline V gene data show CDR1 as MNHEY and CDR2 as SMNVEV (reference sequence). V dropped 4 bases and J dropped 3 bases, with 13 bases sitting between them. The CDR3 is CASSSGSSGYNEQFF. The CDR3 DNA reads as TGTGCCAGCAGTTCAGGGAGTTCGGGCTACAATGAGCAGTTCTTC.

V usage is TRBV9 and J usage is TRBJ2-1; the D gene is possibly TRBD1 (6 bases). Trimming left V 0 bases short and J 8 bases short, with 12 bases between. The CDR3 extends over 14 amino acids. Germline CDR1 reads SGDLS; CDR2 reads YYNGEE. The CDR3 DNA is TGTGCCAGCAGCGTAGCCAGGGCAGGGGATGAGCAGTTCTTC. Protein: CASSVARAGDEQFF. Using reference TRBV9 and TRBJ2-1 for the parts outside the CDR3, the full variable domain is DSGVTQTPKHLITATGQRVTLRCSPRSGDLSVYWYQQSLDQGLQFLIQYYNGEERAKGNILERFSAQQFPDLHSELNLSSLELGDSALYFCASSVARAGDEQFFGPGTRLTVL.

DNA of the CDR3: TGTGCCAGTAGTATAGGCTCCCCTTGGCAAACACCCGTGCCCCAGCATTTT. Its translation is CASSIGSPWQTPVPQHF. The J gene is TRBJ1-5, the V gene TRBV19; D gene ambiguous. This CDR3 is built from 17 residues. The ends were cut back, 1 base at V and 9 bases at J, with 22 bases in the middle. Germline V gene lookup returns CDR1 LNHDA and CDR2 SQIVND (reference sequence).

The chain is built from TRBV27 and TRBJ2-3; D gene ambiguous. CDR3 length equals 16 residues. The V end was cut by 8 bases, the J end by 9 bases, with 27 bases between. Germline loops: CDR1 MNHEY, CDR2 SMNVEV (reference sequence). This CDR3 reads CASGFGAAIVTGTQYF. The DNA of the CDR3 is TGTGCCAGCGGATTTGGTGCGGCCATTGTTACCGGGACGCAGTATTTT.

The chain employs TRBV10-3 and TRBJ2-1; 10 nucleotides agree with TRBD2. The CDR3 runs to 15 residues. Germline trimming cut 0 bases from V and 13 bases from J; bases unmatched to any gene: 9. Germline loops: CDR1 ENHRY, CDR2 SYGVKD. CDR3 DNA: TGTGCCATCAGTGAGTCTGTGTTAGCGGGAGGTTTTCAGTTCTTC. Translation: CAISESVLAGGFQFF.

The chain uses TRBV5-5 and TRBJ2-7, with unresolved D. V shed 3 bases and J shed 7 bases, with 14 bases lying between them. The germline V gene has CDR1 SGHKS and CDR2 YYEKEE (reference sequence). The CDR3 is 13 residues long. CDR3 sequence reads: CASSSPQPEEQYF. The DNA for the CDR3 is TGTGCCAGCAGCTCCCCGCAGCCGGAAGAGCAGTACTTC.

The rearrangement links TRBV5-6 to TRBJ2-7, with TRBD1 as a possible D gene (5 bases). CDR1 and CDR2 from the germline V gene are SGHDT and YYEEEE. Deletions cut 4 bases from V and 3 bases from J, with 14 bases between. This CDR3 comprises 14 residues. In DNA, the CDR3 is TGTGCCAGCAGCCCCAGGGTTTTACGCTACGAGCAGTACTTC. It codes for CASSPRVLRYEQYF.